This T cell receptor beta chain was sequenced for a study of blood T cell repertoires in COVID-19. This CDR3 has 17 residues. Germline trimming cut 2 bases from V and 2 bases from J; bases unmatched to any gene: 9. Germline CDR1 LNHNV, CDR2 YYDKDF (reference sequence). Only in-frame clones appear in the TCRdb table, and some are missing; sequencing was by immunoSEQ multiplex PCR. The sample includes approximately 250,000 clones, about 90% of them seen just once. Source material: PBMCs or T cells enriched from blood (not recorded which). This chain joins TRBV15 and TRBJ2-7; 10 nucleotides align to TRBD2. This TCR derives from a woman aged 40 to 50 who had been exposed to COVID-19. This chain's CDR3 is CATSRLPLAGVAYEQYV. The CDR3 DNA reads TGTGCCACCAGCAGACTGCCTCTAGCGGGAGTGGCCTACGAGCAGTACGTC.